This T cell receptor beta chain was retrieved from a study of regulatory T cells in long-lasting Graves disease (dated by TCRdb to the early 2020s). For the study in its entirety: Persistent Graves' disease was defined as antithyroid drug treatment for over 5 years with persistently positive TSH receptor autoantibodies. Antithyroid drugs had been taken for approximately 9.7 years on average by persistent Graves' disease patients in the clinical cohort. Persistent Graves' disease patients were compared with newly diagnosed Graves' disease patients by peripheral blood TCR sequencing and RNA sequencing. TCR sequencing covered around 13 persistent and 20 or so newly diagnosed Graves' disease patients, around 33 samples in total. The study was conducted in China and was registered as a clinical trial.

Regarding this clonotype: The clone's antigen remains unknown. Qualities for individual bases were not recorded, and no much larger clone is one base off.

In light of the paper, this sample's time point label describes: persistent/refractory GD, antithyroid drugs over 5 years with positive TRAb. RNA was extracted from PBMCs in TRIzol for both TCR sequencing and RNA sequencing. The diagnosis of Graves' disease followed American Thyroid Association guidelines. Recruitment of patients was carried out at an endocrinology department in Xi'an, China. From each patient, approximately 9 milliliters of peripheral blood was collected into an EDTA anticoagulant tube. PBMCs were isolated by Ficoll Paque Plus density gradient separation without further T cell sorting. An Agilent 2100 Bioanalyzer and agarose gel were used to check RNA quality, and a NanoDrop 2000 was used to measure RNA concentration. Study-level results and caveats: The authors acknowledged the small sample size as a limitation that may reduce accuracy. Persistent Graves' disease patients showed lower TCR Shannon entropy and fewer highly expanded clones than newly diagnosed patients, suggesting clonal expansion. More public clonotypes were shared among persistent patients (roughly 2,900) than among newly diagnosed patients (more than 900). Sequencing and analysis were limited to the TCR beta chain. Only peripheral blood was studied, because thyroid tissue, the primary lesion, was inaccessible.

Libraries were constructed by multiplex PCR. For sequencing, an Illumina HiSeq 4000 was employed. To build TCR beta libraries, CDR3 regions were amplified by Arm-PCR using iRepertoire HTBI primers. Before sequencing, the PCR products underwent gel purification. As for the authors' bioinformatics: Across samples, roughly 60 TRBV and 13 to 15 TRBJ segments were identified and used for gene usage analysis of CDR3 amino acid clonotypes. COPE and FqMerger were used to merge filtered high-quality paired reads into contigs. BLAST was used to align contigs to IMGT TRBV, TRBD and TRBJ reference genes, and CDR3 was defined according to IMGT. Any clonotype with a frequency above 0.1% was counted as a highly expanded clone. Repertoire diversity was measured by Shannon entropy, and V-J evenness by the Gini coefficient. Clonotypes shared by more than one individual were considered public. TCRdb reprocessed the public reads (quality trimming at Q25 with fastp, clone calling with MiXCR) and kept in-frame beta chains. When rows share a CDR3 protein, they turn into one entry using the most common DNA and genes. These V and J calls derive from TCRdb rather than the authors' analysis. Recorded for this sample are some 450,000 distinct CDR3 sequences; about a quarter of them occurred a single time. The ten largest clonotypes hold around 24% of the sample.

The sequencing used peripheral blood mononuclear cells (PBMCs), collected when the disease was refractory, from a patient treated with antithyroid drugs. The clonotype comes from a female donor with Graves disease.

The CDR3 protein sequence reads: CASQGRGQGQPQHF. The sequenced DNA: TGTGCCAGTCAGGGCAGGGGGCAAGGTCAGCCCCAGCATTTT. The rearrangement combines TRBV19 with TRBJ1-5; 8 central bases correspond to TRBD1. Via the germline V gene (reference sequence), CDR1 is LNHDA and CDR2 SQIVND. The CDR3 runs 14 residues from the cysteine to the phenylalanine. The sequence is cut down to CDR3 DNA, 42 bases in frame from base 1. V loses 8 bases at its end and J loses 6 bases; junction bases beyond the gene matches: 9. With the rest looked up from the reference TRBV19 and TRBJ1-5 genes rather than sequenced, the full variable domain is DGGITQSPKYLFRKEGQNVTLSCEQNLNHDAMYWYRQDPGQGLRLIYYSQIVNDFQKGDIAEGYSVSREKKESFPLTVTSAQKNPTAFYLCASQGRGQGQPQHFGDGTRLSIL.